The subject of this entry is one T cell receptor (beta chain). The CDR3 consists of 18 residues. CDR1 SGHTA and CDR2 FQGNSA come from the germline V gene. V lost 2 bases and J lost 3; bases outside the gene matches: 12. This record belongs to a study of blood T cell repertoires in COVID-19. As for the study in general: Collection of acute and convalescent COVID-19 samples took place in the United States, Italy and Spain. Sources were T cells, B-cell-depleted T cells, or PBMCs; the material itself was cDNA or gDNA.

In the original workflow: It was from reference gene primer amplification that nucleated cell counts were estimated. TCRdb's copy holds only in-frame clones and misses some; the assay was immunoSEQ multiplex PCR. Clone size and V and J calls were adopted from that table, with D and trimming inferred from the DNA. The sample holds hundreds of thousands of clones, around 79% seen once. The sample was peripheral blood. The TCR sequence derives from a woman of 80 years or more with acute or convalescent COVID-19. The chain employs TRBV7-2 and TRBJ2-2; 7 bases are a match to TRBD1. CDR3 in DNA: TGTGCCAGCAGCTTATATTTGTTGGGACAGACCTACACCGGGGAGCTGTTTTTT. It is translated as CASSLYLLGQTYTGELFF.